The 19 T cell receptor beta chains given below trace back to one sample, sequenced in a study of OX40 agonist ivuxolimab in advanced cancers. Produced via immunoSEQ multiplex PCR; TCRdb's table is partial and in-frame only. The table has fewer than 90,000 clones, more than 85% seen once. The material sequenced was CD4+ or CD8+ T cells sorted from blood, taken in a trial of the OX40 agonist ivuxolimab. The source of these receptors is an adult with an advanced solid tumor such as melanoma, head and neck, liver or kidney cancer.

The J gene is TRBJ1-2, the V gene TRBV9, with 11 bases that match TRBD1. Per the germline V gene, CDR1 is SGDLS and CDR2 is YYNGEE. This CDR3 spans 19 amino acids. Trimming removed 3 bases from V and 3 bases from J; junction bases left unmatched: 16. CDR3 coding DNA: TGTGCCAGCAGCGCCCCCGGGACAGGGGGGATGTATCTCGACTATGGCTACACCTTC. Translation: CASSAPGTGGMYLDYGYTF. Full variable domain (rest looked up from reference TRBV9 and TRBJ1-2): DSGVTQTPKHLITATGQRVTLRCSPRSGDLSVYWYQQSLDQGLQFLIQYYNGEERAKGNILERFSAQQFPDLHSELNLSSLELGDSALYFCASSAPGTGGMYLDYGYTFGSGTRLTVV.

The chain carries TRBV7-2 and TRBJ2-4, with no clear D. The V gene's germline CDR1 is SGHTA and CDR2 FQGNSA. The CDR3 has 13 residues. V lost 4 bases and J 8 bases, leaving 12 bases between the germline ends. The CDR3 DNA sequence: TGTGCCAGCAGCTCTCATAATTTACACATTCAGTACTTC. This translates into CASSSHNLHIQYF.

The chain joins TRBV11-1 to TRBJ1-2; maybe TRBD1 (6 bases). CDR1 and CDR2 from the germline V gene are SGHAT and FQDESV (reference sequence). Trimming took 5 bases from V and 3 from J, leaving 10 bases between them. This CDR3 has 13 amino acids. The chain's CDR3 is CASSPGADYGYTF. The CDR3 DNA sequence: TGTGCCAGCAGCCCAGGGGCGGACTATGGCTACACCTTC.

The chain links TRBV7-3 to TRBJ1-1; 7 nucleotides line up with TRBD1. This CDR3 comprises 13 residues. V dropped 5 bases and J dropped 4; count of bases not matched to a gene: 4. Germline assignment: CDR1 SGHTA and CDR2 FQGTGA. DNA of the CDR3: TGTGCCAGCAGCCCGCAGGGGGGCACTGAAGCTTTCTTT. Encoded protein: CASSPQGGTEAFF.

The chain couples TRBV9 to TRBJ1-3, with D possibly matching TRBD1 (6 bases). V was shortened by 4 bases and J by 4 bases, with 15 bases between the two germline ends. Per germline, CDR1 SGDLS and CDR2 YYNGEE. This CDR3 contains 15 residues. The CDR3 nucleotides read TGTGCCAGCAGCACCAACGGACAGATCGGAAACACCATATATTTT. Encoded protein: CASSTNGQIGNTIYF.

This clone was counted once. The rearrangement links TRBV7-9 to TRBJ1-4; 9 bases fit TRBD1. In germline, CDR1 is SEHNR, CDR2 FQNEAQ (reference sequence). V shed 7 bases and J 8 bases; nucleotides not matched to a gene: 14. The CDR3 is 16 amino acids. The DNA for the CDR3 is TGTGCCAGCACCCTGACCCCAACAGGGGGCTACGAAAAACTGTTTTTT. This translates into CASTLTPTGGYEKLFF.

The V gene is TRBV7-2, the J gene TRBJ2-1; D might be TRBD2 (5 bases). CDR3 length: 15 amino acids. The V end lost 1 base, the J end lost 4 bases, and 11 bases lay between the germline ends. In germline, CDR1 is SGHTA, CDR2 FQGNSA. CDR3 DNA sequence: TGTGCCAGCAGCTTAGACGAGGGCTCTTACAATGAGCAGTTCTTC. Its protein product is CASSLDEGSYNEQFF.

The CDR3 sequence is CASSLDQRGSDTQYF. The CDR3 coding sequence is TGTGCCAGCAGCTTGGACCAGCGAGGTTCAGATACGCAGTATTTT. V is TRBV7-9 and J is TRBJ2-3; no definite D call. The CDR3 covers 15 residues. The V gene lost 3 bases and the J gene lost 4 bases, with 14 bases spanning the gap. Germline CDR1 and CDR2: SEHNR and FQNEAQ (reference sequence).

The chain links TRBV6-6 to TRBJ1-5; D gene ambiguous. V lost 4 bases and J lost 4, with 11 bases in between. This CDR3 spans 14 amino acids. From germline, CDR1 is MNHNY and CDR2 SVGAGI (reference sequence). The CDR3 region has the DNA TGTGCCAGCAGTTCTCAGGTAGGGAATCAGCCCCAGCATTTT. Translating it yields CASSSQVGNQPQHF.

V gene TRBV7-2 combines with J gene TRBJ2-7; the match to TRBD2 covers 7 bases. The CDR3 totals 16 residues. J gave up 2 bases and V 1 base, and 8 bases lay outside the gene matches. Germline V gene lookup returns CDR1 SGHTA and CDR2 FQGNSA. CDR3 protein: CASSLDYSGVPYEQYV. The CDR3 DNA reads TGTGCCAGCAGCTTAGACTACAGCGGGGTCCCCTACGAGCAGTACGTC.

V and J are TRBV10-1 and TRBJ1-1, with 7 bases matching TRBD1. V lost 7 bases to trimming and J lost 4 bases; unmatched junction nucleotides: 12. The CDR3 has 15 residues. Germline V CDR1 and CDR2: WNHNN, SYGVQD (reference sequence). This chain's CDR3 is CASTLVWQGGTEAFF. DNA of the CDR3: TGCGCCAGCACTCTTGTCTGGCAGGGGGGCACTGAAGCTTTCTTT.

V gene TRBV7-2 combines with J gene TRBJ2-5; 10 bases fit TRBD2. Germline V gene data show CDR1 as SGHTA and CDR2 as FQGNSA. The J segment lost 5 bases and the V segment lost 2 bases, leaving 5 bases of the junction unmatched. The CDR3 extends over 15 amino acids. The DNA for the CDR3 is TGTGCCAGCAGCTTATCTTCAGCGGGAGGGGAGACCCAGTACTTC. As protein: CASSLSSAGGETQYF.

V usage is TRBV12-5 and J usage is TRBJ2-5; no clear D gene. The CDR3 runs 13 residues. Per the germline V gene, CDR1 is LGHNT and CDR2 is FRNRAP. Trimming cost V 4 bases and J 4 bases, with 10 bases left between them. CDR3 amino acids: CASGSQRAETQYF. The CDR3 nucleotides read TGTGCTAGTGGTTCCCAGCGTGCAGAGACCCAGTACTTC.

The J gene is TRBJ2-5, the V gene TRBV7-6; D unclear. This CDR3 has 12 residues. V lost 0 bases and J 2 bases, leaving 1 base between the germline ends. Looked up from germline, CDR1 is SGHVS and CDR2 is FNYEAQ. The CDR3, as DNA: TGTGCCAGCAGCTTAGCACAAGAGACCCAGTACTTC. It codes for CASSLAQETQYF.

CDR3 DNA sequence: TGTGCCAGCAGCTCACCACGAGCGGGGGGCGGTAGGAATGAGCAGTTCTTC. It encodes CASSSPRAGGGRNEQFF. This chain connects TRBV7-2 to TRBJ2-1, with 9 bases lining up with TRBD2. Germline V gene lookup returns CDR1 SGHTA and CDR2 FQGNSA. The CDR3 runs 17 residues. V shed 4 bases and J 7 bases; nucleotides not matched to a gene: 14.

This chain connects TRBV5-4 to TRBJ1-2; no firm D call. The CDR3 has 15 residues. V shed 5 bases and J shed 2 bases, with 16 bases lying between them. The germline gives CDR1 SGHNT, CDR2 YYREEE (reference sequence). The CDR3 protein is CASSSKGPDNYGYTF. CDR3 sequence (DNA): TGTGCCAGCAGTTCTAAGGGCCCAGACAACTATGGCTACACCTTC.

This sequence joins TRBV7-9 and TRBJ2-7; 9 bases line up with TRBD1. V was pared by 6 bases and J by 1 base, with 7 bases of the junction left unmatched. The CDR3 covers 15 residues. Germline-derived CDR1 and CDR2 are SEHNR and FQNEAQ (reference sequence). The CDR3 DNA sequence: TGTGCCAGCAGGGCCGGGACAGGGTTTTCCTACGAGCAGTACTTC. This encodes CASRAGTGFSYEQYF.

The chain combines TRBV5-1 with TRBJ2-1; 11 nucleotides match TRBD1. The CDR3 is 13 amino acids. The J segment lost 7 bases and the V segment lost 4 bases, leaving 1 base of the junction unmatched. The germline V gene has CDR1 SGHRS and CDR2 YFSETQ. The CDR3 is CASSGDRGNEQFF. The CDR3 DNA is TGCGCCAGCAGCGGGGACAGGGGGAATGAGCAGTTCTTC.

The V gene is TRBV10-3, the J gene TRBJ1-5; D possibly corresponds to TRBD1 (5 bases). The V end was cut by 3 bases, the J end by 4 bases, with 10 bases between. This CDR3 is 14 amino acids long. CDR1 and CDR2 (germline): ENHRY, SYGVKD. The chain's CDR3 is CAISDRGGNQPQHF. CDR3 in DNA: TGTGCCATCAGTGATCGGGGGGGTAATCAGCCCCAGCATTTT.